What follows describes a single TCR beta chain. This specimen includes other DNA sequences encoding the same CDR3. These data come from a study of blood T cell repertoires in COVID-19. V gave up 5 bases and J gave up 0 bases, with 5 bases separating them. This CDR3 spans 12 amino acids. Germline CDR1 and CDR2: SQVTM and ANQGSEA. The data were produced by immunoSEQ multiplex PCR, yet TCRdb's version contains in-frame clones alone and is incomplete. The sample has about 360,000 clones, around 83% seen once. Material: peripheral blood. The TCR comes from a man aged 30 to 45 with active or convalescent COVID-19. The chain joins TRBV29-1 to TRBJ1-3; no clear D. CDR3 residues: CSVRDSGNTIYF. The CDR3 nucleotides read TGCAGCGTTAGAGACTCTGGAAACACCATATATTTT.